A few counts support the clone carrying this TCR beta chain. Its antigen is unidentified. This sample was taken from a study of post-analysis software for immune sequencing data. About the study: Included among the disease courses, which were recorded for the cohort, were relapsing-remitting, secondary progressive and progressive-relapsing multiple sclerosis. Broader study findings: There was significantly lower normalized Chao1 diversity in multiple sclerosis patients than in controls. Samples from one preparation batch, clustered by F measure, grouped strongly together.

Included in the TCR beta cDNA libraries were unique molecular identifiers. T cells numbering roughly 1 to 10 million yielded cDNA molecules that totaled some 500,000. A single record per CDR3 protein comes from TCRdb applying MiXCR to the PCR reads. The sample comprises hundreds of thousands of distinct CDR3 sequences, roughly 27% of which are singletons, and under 0.7% rests with the top ten. This TCR was sampled from a girl aged 5-17 years with multiple sclerosis. Sequencing was done on a sample of blood.

The CDR3 region is CSARDARWTSGKFFYNEQFF. The CDR3 region has the DNA TGCAGTGCTAGAGATGCGCGCTGGACTAGCGGGAAATTTTTCTACAATGAGCAGTTCTTC. J is TRBJ2-1 and V is TRBV20-1; 12 bases align to TRBD2. J was trimmed by 3 bases and V by 0 bases; bases with no gene match: 15. The CDR3 has 20 residues. The germline V gene has CDR1 DFQATT and CDR2 SNEGSKA (reference sequence).